One and the same sample provided the 5 T cell receptor beta chains below, sequenced in a study of T cells in Graves' hyperthyroidism and ophthalmopathy. Authors of the study amplified TCR beta CDR3 regions from RNA transcripts. A set of HTBI primers served as the primers for a first-round RT-PCR of the TCR CDR3. TCRdb reanalysed the multiplex PCR reads using MiXCR and keeps one entry per CDR3 protein. Seen here are around 500,000 distinct CDR3 sequences, about 16% observed once, and the top ten hold 25% to 30%. The specimen sequenced was blood. These receptors were obtained from a woman aged 30 to 39 with Graves' ophthalmopathy.

Regarding this clonotype: The germline gene is not matched at one end of the junction; a read error may be the cause. The chain carries TRBV5-6 and TRBJ2-5; D gene uncertain. There are 15 residues in the CDR3. The V gene's germline CDR1 is SGHDT and CDR2 YYEEEE. CDR3 sequence: CASTLRTGRQETQYF. CDR3 in DNA: TGTGCCAGCACCTTGCGTACCGGGCGTCAAGAGACCCAGTACTTC.

Many counts were recorded for this clonotype. The rearrangement uses TRBV7-9 and TRBJ2-7; 12 bases match TRBD2. CDR1 is SEHNR, CDR2 FQNEAQ, per germline (reference sequence). There are 14 residues in the CDR3. The trim removed 5 bases at V and 6 bases at J, leaving 5 bases unmatched. The CDR3 region is CASSPGLAGFEQYF. CDR3 nucleotide sequence: TGTGCCAGCAGCCCGGGACTAGCGGGTTTCGAGCAGTACTTC.

There are a few counts of this clonotype. V and J are TRBV14 and TRBJ2-7; D is ambiguous. Germline V gives CDR1 SGHDN, CDR2 FVKESK. This CDR3 region has 16 residues. The V end lost 4 bases, the J end lost 3 bases, and 19 bases lay between the germline ends. The CDR3 DNA sequence: TGTGCCAGCAGCCTAAAGCCATTTAGCCGGGTCTACGAGCAGTACTTC. Translating gives CASSLKPFSRVYEQYF.

This clonotype has a count of ten or more. The V call is TRBV12-3 or TRBV12-4, the J call TRBJ2-1, with D perhaps matching TRBD2 (5 bases). Trimming left V 4 bases short and J 6 bases short, with 13 bases between. This CDR3 has 14 residues. CDR3: CASSSRTPPNEQFF. In DNA, the CDR3 is TGTGCCAGCAGTTCGAGGACTCCCCCCAATGAGCAGTTCTTC.

This clonotype has more than one count but fewer than ten. This chain uses TRBV30 with TRBJ2-1, with D perhaps assigned TRBD1 or TRBD2 (5 bases each). With 2 bases removed from V and 7 bases from J, the gap between germline ends came to 18 bases. Per the germline V gene, CDR1 is GTSNPN and CDR2 is SVGIG (reference sequence). The CDR3 runs to 15 residues. The CDR3 DNA reads as TGTGCCTGGAGTTCTTGGGGACGGACCGTAAATGAGCAGTTCTTC. The encoded protein is CAWSSWGRTVNEQFF.